This T cell receptor beta chain appears in the sequencing data of a study of human T cells and chemical hapten exposure (dated by TCRdb to about 2021). In terms of the full investigation: For sensitization, 2% DPC in acetone was applied to a 2 cm by 2 cm area of upper inner arm skin. Throughout the roughly 23-week study period, patients were also given weekly therapeutic DPC doses on the scalp. Patch tests used Finn chambers with 0.01% DPC on the upper back, scored after 6 days by International Contact Dermatitis Research Group standards. Most of the patients in the cohort were female, and the cohort covered alopecia areata with under or over 50% scalp involvement, alopecia totalis and alopecia universalis. The libraries were sequenced as a pool, and the TCR yield per sample differed mostly because of small variations in library volumes within the pool. This study followed changes in the peripheral blood TCR repertoire in vivo during primary and secondary sensitization of alopecia patients to the hapten diphenylcyclopropenone (DPC). Patient blood was sampled pre-sensitization (week 0) and at 2, 6 and about 24 weeks after DPC sensitization. Blood for TCR sequencing was provided by twenty-nine alopecia patients at one to four time points (pre-sensitization, 2, 6 and 24 weeks). What the research found in general, with its limitations: Significantly more large CDR3 similarity clusters were formed by expanded TCRs than by pre-sensitization or healthy control sets, consistent with antigen-driven responses. After repeated subsampling, changes were observed in the strength of the expansion versus patch-test correlation and in the threshold at which the correlation became significant. A positive correlation was found between the number of PT1 expanded TCRs and patch test score, with significance reached at thresholds 8, 16 and 32 but not 4. All patients had alopecia, a presumed autoimmune disease, so their immune response might differ from that of healthy individuals. No change with DPC sensitization was found in the number of TCRs above 1 in 1000 frequency, and no evidence of global repertoire structure alterations was found.

The sample's time point label, decoded: patch test 3, about 24 weeks after DPC sensitization. Explained via the paper, the treatment or condition label denotes: therapeutic diphenylcyclopropenone sensitization with weekly scalp DPC. Blood at each patch-test visit was drawn before the patch test was applied. Eligible patients were aged 18 to 70, diagnosed with alopecia, deemed suitable for DPC therapy, and excluded if pregnant. Unfractionated whole blood was collected in Tempus Blood RNA tubes, and total RNA was extracted from that blood. Library preparation employed RACE. The reads were generated on a NextSeq 500. During library preparation, unique molecular identifiers were attached to individual cDNA molecules so that TCRs could be counted quantitatively and reproducibly. Both TCR alpha and TCR beta chains were sequenced from each blood RNA sample. In the paper's pipeline: Samples had a median of roughly 91,000 TCRs, with a range from roughly 23,224 to 700,000. The Decombinator software suite was used to annotate the V, J and CDR3 of the TCR reads. For the PS versus PT1 abundance plots, all samples were subsampled to the same number of TCRs (28,000). TCRs were defined as expanded if absent before sensitization and observed at least eight times at the 2-week time point. In-frame beta chains were kept once TCRdb had trimmed the public reads at Q25 with fastp and called clones with MiXCR. Each CDR3 protein appears once, grouped with its most common genes and DNA. TCRdb's processing, not the authors', yielded these V and J calls. The sample data list roughly 130,000 distinct CDR3 sequences, and about 11% of these were observed just once. Jointly, the top ten make up 2% to 2.5% of the sample.

This clonotype turned up a few times. Its antigen is not yet known. One base away there is no much larger clone; base qualities are not given. The CDR3 goes from the cysteine to the phenylalanine over 15 residues. Just CDR3 DNA is preserved here, 45 bases in frame from base 1. CDR1 and CDR2 are read off the germline V gene as LGHNT and FRNRAP. V is shortened by 0 bases, J by 5 bases, and the region joining them spans 11 bases. The V and J genes are TRBV12-5 and TRBJ2-1, with no confident D gene call. The TCR was taken from a woman in her forties or fifties with alopecia areata. Some clones in this sample may be carry-over from other donors' samples. The input for sequencing was whole blood, taken in connection with sensitization to the hapten diphenylcyclopropenone (DPC). The CDR3: CASGLVHGGNNEQFF. The nucleotide sequence is TGTGCTAGTGGTTTGGTACACGGTGGGAACAATGAGCAGTTCTTC.